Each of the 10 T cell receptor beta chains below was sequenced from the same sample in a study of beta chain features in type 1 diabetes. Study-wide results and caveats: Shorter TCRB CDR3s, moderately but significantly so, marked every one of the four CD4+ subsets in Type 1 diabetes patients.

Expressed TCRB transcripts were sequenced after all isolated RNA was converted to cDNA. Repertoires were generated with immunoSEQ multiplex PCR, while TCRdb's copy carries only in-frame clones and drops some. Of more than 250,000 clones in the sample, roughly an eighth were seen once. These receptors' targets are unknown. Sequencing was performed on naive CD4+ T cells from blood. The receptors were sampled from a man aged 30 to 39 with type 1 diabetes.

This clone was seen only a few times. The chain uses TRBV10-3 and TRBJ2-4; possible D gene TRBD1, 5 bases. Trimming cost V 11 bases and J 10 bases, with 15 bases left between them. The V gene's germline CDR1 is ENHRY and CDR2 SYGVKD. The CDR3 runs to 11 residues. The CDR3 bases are TGTGCCTCCCTCGCAGCAGGGATTCAGTACTTC. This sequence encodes CASLAAGIQYF.

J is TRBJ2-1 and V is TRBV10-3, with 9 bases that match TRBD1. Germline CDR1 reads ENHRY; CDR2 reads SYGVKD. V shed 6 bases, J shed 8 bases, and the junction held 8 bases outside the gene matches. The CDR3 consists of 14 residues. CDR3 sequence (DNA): TGTGCCATCAGCTCGACAGGGGGGTACGATGAGCAGTTCTTC. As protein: CAISSTGGYDEQFF.

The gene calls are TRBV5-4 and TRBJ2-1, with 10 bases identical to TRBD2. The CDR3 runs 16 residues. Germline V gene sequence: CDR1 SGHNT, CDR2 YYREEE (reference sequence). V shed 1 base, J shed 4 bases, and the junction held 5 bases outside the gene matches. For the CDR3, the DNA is TGTGCCAGCAGCTTGTTAGCGGGAGGACAATACAATGAGCAGTTCTTC. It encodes CASSLLAGGQYNEQFF.

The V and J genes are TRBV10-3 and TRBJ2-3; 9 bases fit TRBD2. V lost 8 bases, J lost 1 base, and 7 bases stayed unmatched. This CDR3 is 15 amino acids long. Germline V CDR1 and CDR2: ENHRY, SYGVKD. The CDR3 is CAISRSSGGTDTQYF. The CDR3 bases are TGTGCCATCTCCCGTTCTAGCGGGGGCACAGATACGCAGTATTTT.

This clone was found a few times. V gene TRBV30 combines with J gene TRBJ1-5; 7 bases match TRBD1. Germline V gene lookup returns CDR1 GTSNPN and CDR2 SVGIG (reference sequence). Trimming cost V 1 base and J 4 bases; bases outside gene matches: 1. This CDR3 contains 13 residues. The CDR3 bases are TGTGCCTGGAGTGACAGGGGAAATCAGCCCCAGCATTTT. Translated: CAWSDRGNQPQHF.

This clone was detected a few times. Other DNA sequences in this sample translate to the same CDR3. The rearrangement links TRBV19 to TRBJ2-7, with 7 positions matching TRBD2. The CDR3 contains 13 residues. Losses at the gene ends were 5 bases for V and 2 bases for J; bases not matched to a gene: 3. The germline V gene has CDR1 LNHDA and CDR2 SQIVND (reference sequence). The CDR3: CASSSGTTYEQYF. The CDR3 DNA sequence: TGTGCCAGTAGTTCGGGGACTACCTACGAGCAGTACTTC.

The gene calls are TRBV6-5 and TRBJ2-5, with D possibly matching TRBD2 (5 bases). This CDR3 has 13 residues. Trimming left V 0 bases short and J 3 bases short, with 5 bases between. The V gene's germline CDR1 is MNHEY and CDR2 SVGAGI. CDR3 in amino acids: CASSYSGEETQYF. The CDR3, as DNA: TGTGCCAGCAGTTACTCCGGGGAAGAGACCCAGTACTTC.

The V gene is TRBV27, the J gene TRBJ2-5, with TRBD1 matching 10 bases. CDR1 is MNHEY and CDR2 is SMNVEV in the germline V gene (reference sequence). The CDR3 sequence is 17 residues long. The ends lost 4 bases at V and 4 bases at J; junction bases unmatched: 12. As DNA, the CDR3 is TGTGCCAGCAGTTCTCAGCTCGACAGGGGGCGAGTAGAGACCCAGTACTTC. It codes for CASSSQLDRGRVETQYF.

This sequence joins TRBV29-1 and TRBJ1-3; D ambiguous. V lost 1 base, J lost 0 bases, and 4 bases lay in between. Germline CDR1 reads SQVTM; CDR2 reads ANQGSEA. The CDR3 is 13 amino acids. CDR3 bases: TGCAGCGTTGAAGCTACCTCTGGAAACACCATATATTTT. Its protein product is CSVEATSGNTIYF.

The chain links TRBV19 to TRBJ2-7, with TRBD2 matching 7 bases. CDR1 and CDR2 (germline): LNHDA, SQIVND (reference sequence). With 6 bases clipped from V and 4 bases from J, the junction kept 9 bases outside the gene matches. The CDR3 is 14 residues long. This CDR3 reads CASSRGTTLYEQYF. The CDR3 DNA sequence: TGTGCCAGTAGCCGGGGGACTACACTTTACGAGCAGTACTTC.